This T cell receptor beta chain originates from a study of T-cell reconstitution after alpha-beta-depleted transplantation in children. Study-level points and caveats: T-cell counts and diversity at one year following transplant were attributed mainly to newly produced T cells. Expanded graft clones numbering several hundred reportedly gave rise to alpha-beta T cells about two months after transplant. Some patients' high day-60 TCRbeta diversity was attributed to recipient cells surviving conditioning.

Construction of the TCRbeta library involved unique molecular identifiers. TCRdb analysed the PCR reads with MiXCR anew, one entry per CDR3 protein. Among fewer than 550,000 distinct CDR3 sequences listed, 10% were seen once. This clonotype has a count of ten or more. Its antigen is undetermined. There are 10 residues in the CDR3. V gave up 8 bases and J gave up 12 bases, with 11 bases separating them. The sequences come from PBMCs, collected before TCRalphabeta/CD19-depleted stem cell transplant. The receptor was isolated from a child aged 2 to 10 with inherited bone marrow failure, due to receive a stem cell transplant. The chain is built from TRBV12-3 or TRBV12-4 and TRBJ2-1, with D possibly matching TRBD2 (5 bases). DNA for the CDR3: TGTGCCAGCGGTACACGGGGGCAGTTCTTC. Its translation is CASGTRGQFF.